This T cell receptor beta chain was captured by sequencing in a study of T cell responses to AZD1222 COVID-19 vaccine. TCRdb's table, derived via immunoSEQ multiplex PCR, lists solely in-frame clones and lacks some. Of some 31,000 clones in the sample, approximately 87% are singletons; the top ten hold 14%. The TCR originated in an adult who received the AZD1222 COVID-19 vaccine. The specimen was peripheral blood, collected 28 days after the second AZD1222 dose.

CDR3 loop: CASSSGKDSSYNEQFF. CDR3 nucleotides: TGTGCCAGTAGTAGCGGTAAAGACAGCTCCTACAATGAGCAGTTCTTC. The chain employs TRBV19 and TRBJ2-1; tentative D call: TRBD1 (5 bases). CDR1 LNHDA and CDR2 SQIVND come from the germline V gene (reference sequence). There are 16 residues in the CDR3. Trimming stripped 4 bases from V and 0 bases from J, with 13 bases between.